This TCR beta chain came from a study of beta chain features in type 1 diabetes. The wider study: Sorted cells examined across all samples numbered roughly 99,000,000.

Purities over 95% were achieved in all sorted populations. V lost 1 base, J lost 2 bases, and 9 bases lay in between. CDR3 length: 15 residues. Germline CDR1 reads SEHNR; CDR2 reads FQNEAQ (reference sequence). Reverse transcription of all isolated RNA meant that expressed TCRB transcripts were sequenced. Libraries were prepared by immunoSEQ multiplex PCR; TCRdb keeps only in-frame clonotypes and omits some of them. Counted here are a few hundred thousand clones, about a fifth occurring once; the ten biggest clones make up around 0.028%. General study findings and limits: Shorter TCRB CDR3s, moderately but significantly so, marked every one of the four CD4+ subsets in Type 1 diabetes patients. Sequencing the cDNA could make cells with high TCR expression show up more than they should.

There are a few counts of this clone. Its matching antigen is unknown. The TCR sequence derives from a middle-aged woman with type 1 diabetes. Sequencing was done on a sample of naive CD4+ T cells from blood. The V call is TRBV7-9, the J call TRBJ1-5; TRBD1 is a possible D gene (5 bases). CDR3 sequence reads: CASSLDAGGNQPQHF. DNA of the CDR3: TGTGCCAGCAGCTTAGATGCGGGGGGCAATCAGCCCCAGCATTTT.